A single sample is the source of the 2 T cell receptor beta chains below, sequenced in a study of cytomegalovirus exposure and HLA in healthy donors. The protocol was immunoSEQ multiplex PCR, while the TCRdb copy is restricted to in-frame clones and leaves out a portion. The sample consists of under 200,000 clones, roughly 89% of them appearing once. Sequencing input: PBMCs. Receptors were obtained from a man aged 18 to 29 in good health and CMV-seropositive.

The V and J genes are TRBV18 and TRBJ1-1; a possible D gene is TRBD1 (5 bases). V dropped 3 bases and J dropped 0 bases, with 14 bases sitting between them. The CDR3 contains 16 residues. Germline V gene data show CDR1 as KGHSH and CDR2 as LQKENI. Here the CDR3 DNA reads TGTGCCAGCTCACCGTCCTCGACAGTTATGAACACTGAAGCTTTCTTT. This codes for CASSPSSTVMNTEAFF.

The rearrangement uses TRBV6-5 and TRBJ2-7; D may be TRBD2 (6 bases). Trimming pared 4 bases from V and 1 base from J, leaving 8 bases between. There are 13 residues in the CDR3. Germline V gene sequence: CDR1 MNHEY, CDR2 SVGAGI. This chain's CDR3 is CASSFGGSYEQYF. CDR3 DNA sequence: TGTGCCAGCAGTTTTGGGGGGTCCTACGAGCAGTACTTC.